This section outlines one TCR beta chain sequence together with its context. At one end the junction does not follow the germline gene, possibly because of a read error. These data originate in a study of T-cell reconstitution after alpha-beta-depleted transplantation in children. Unique molecular identifiers were used in preparing the TCRbeta library. TCRdb fed the PCR reads into MiXCR, producing one record per CDR3 protein. The data show 300,000 to 400,000 distinct CDR3 sequences, with about 16% seen just once and about 41% held by the top ten. Germline CDR1 reads MNHEY; CDR2 reads SVGEGT. The CDR3 spans 13 residues.

The material sequenced was PBMCs, mostly from graft donor cells, taken 360 days after TCRalphabeta/CD19-depleted stem cell transplant. The chain has TRBV6-2 or TRBV6-3 and TRBJ2-7, with 7 bases identical to TRBD2. The clonotype comes from a male patient aged 2 to 9 who had a stem cell transplant for acute lymphoblastic leukemia, so the T cells may come from the graft donor. CDR3 nucleotides: TGTGCCAGCGCACGACTAGCCTCCTACGAGCATTACTTC. It encodes CASARLASYEHYF.